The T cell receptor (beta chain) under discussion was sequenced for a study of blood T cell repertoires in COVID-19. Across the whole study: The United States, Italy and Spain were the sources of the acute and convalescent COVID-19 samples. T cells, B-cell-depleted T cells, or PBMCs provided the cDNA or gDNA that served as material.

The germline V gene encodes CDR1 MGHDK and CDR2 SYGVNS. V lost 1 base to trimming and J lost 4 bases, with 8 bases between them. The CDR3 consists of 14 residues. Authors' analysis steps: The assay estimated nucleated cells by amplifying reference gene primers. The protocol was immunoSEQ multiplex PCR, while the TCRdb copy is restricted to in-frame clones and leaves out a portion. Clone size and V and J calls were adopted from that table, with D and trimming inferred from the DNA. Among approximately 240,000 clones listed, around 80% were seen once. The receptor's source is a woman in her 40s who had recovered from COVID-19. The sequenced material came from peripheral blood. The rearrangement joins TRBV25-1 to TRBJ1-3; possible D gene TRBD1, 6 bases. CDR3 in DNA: TGTGCCAGCAGTGAATGGGACATAGGAAACACCATATATTTT. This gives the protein CASSEWDIGNTIYF. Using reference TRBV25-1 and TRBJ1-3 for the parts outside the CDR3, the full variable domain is EADIYQTPRYLVIGTGKKITLECSQTMGHDKMYWYQQDPGMELHLIHYSYGVNSTEKGDLSSESTVSRIRTEHFPLTLESARPSHTSQYLCASSEWDIGNTIYFGEGSWLTVV.